Shown below are 16 T cell receptor beta chains from a single sample sequenced in a study of chemoradiotherapy in HPV16-positive cancers. Data came from immunoSEQ multiplex PCR; TCRdb stores just in-frame clones and leaves some out. The sample includes about 68,000 clones, around nine tenths of them seen just once. The source material was blood, sampled from a patient who underwent chemoradiotherapy. The receptors originated from a human donor with HPV-associated anogenital cancer.

This rearrangement joins TRBV6-6 to TRBJ2-3, with a tentative D call TRBD2 (5 bases). The V gene lost 0 bases and the J gene lost 2 bases, with 9 bases spanning the gap. CDR3 length: 15 residues. The V gene's germline CDR1 is MNHNY and CDR2 SVGAGI (reference sequence). Here the CDR3 DNA reads TGTGCCAGCAGTTACTCTAGAGGGAACACAGATACGCAGTATTTT. This translates into CASSYSRGNTDTQYF.

This chain uses TRBV4-1 with TRBJ2-1; D possibly corresponds to TRBD1 (6 bases). V lost 0 bases, J lost 4 bases, and 7 bases lay in between. The CDR3 extends over 14 amino acids. Germline CDR1 MGHRA, CDR2 YSYEKL. CDR3 protein: CASSQDRGYNEQFF. CDR3 nucleotides: TGCGCCAGCAGCCAAGACAGGGGTTACAATGAGCAGTTCTTC.

The chain employs TRBV5-1 and TRBJ2-2; perhaps TRBD2 as D (5 bases). Trimming took 2 bases from V and 8 from J, leaving 10 bases between them. In germline, CDR1 is SGHRS, CDR2 YFSETQ. The CDR3 runs 13 residues. DNA for the CDR3: TGCGCCAGCAGCTTACTAGTAGAAGGGGAGCTGTTTTTT. Translation: CASSLLVEGELFF. The full variable domain, with the rest looked up from reference TRBV5-1 and TRBJ2-2, is KAGVTQTPRYLIKTRGQQVTLSCSPISGHRSVSWYQQTPGQGLQFLFEYFSETQRNKGNFPGRFSGRQFSNSRSEMNVSTLELGDSALYLCASSLLVEGELFFGEGSRLTVL.

CDR3 protein: CASSQDGWAKNIQYF. CDR3 nucleotide sequence: TGCGCCAGCAGCCAAGATGGATGGGCCAAAAACATTCAGTACTTC. The chain links TRBV4-1 to TRBJ2-4; D not certain. Trimming stripped 0 bases from V and 1 base from J, with 7 bases between. This CDR3 comprises 15 residues. Germline lookup yields CDR1 MGHRA and CDR2 YSYEKL.

The J gene is TRBJ2-5, the V gene TRBV6-5; maybe TRBD1 (6 bases). Trimming took 5 bases from V and 5 from J, leaving 15 bases between them. The length of the CDR3 is 14 residues. Per germline, CDR1 MNHEY and CDR2 SVGAGI. CDR3 nucleotides: TGTGCCAGCAGTCGCAACAGGGATAGGGAGACCCAGTACTTC. Its protein product is CASSRNRDRETQYF.

This chain joins TRBV7-2 and TRBJ2-2; unclear D gene. Deletions cut 5 bases from V and 4 bases from J, with 8 bases between. Per germline, CDR1 SGHTA and CDR2 FQGNSA. The CDR3 runs 13 residues. CDR3 amino acids: CASSQGGTGELFF. CDR3 sequence (DNA): TGTGCCAGCAGCCAAGGTGGCACCGGGGAGCTGTTTTTT.

The chain employs TRBV29-1 and TRBJ2-5; either TRBD1 or TRBD2 may fit D (6 bases each). The CDR3 covers 14 residues. Trimming took 4 bases from V and 1 from J, leaving 13 bases between them. Germline CDR1 reads SQVTM; CDR2 reads ANQGSEA. The CDR3 loop is CSVVRRGVQETQYF. CDR3 sequence (DNA): TGCAGCGTTGTCAGGAGGGGGGTCCAAGAGACCCAGTACTTC.

In its sample, this clone was seen a few times. The chain employs TRBV7-2 and TRBJ1-1; D unclear. With 5 bases removed from V and 2 bases from J, the gap between germline ends came to 12 bases. Germline V gene sequence: CDR1 SGHTA, CDR2 FQGNSA. This CDR3 comprises 14 residues. The CDR3 loop is CASSPTPSNTEAFF. The CDR3 nucleotides are TGTGCCAGCAGCCCGACTCCTTCTAACACTGAAGCTTTCTTT.

The J gene is TRBJ1-4, the V gene TRBV7-3, with a possible D match to TRBD1 (5 bases). The CDR3 has 13 residues. Per the germline V gene, CDR1 is SGHTA and CDR2 is FQGTGA. With 5 bases removed from V and 5 bases from J, the gap between germline ends came to 9 bases. For the CDR3, the DNA is TGTGCCAGCAGCCTATCAGGGAATGAAAAACTGTTTTTT. Residues: CASSLSGNEKLFF.

J is TRBJ1-4 and V is TRBV5-1, with 9 bases identical to TRBD1. The V segment lost 3 bases and the J segment 3 bases; nucleotides outside the gene matches: 3. CDR1 and CDR2 from the germline V gene are SGHRS and YFSETQ. This CDR3 region has 15 residues. The CDR3 DNA sequence: TGCGCCAGCAGCTCACAGGGGGCGCCTAATGAAAAACTGTTTTTT. This sequence encodes CASSSQGAPNEKLFF.

The chain links TRBV5-1 to TRBJ2-3; TRBD2 matches 7 bases. The CDR3 runs 15 residues. Per germline, CDR1 SGHRS and CDR2 YFSETQ. V dropped 2 bases and J dropped 5; count of bases not matched to a gene: 8. The CDR3 DNA is TGCGCCAGCAGCTTCGGGACGGCGGGAGAAGATACGCAGTATTTT. Its translation: CASSFGTAGEDTQYF. Full variable domain (missing parts from reference TRBV5-1 and TRBJ2-3): KAGVTQTPRYLIKTRGQQVTLSCSPISGHRSVSWYQQTPGQGLQFLFEYFSETQRNKGNFPGRFSGRQFSNSRSEMNVSTLELGDSALYLCASSFGTAGEDTQYFGPGTRLTVL.

The V and J genes are TRBV19 and TRBJ1-6; a possible D gene is TRBD1 (6 bases). This CDR3 region has 17 residues. Between the trimmed V and J ends, which lost 7 bases and 0 bases, there was a span of 16 bases. Germline-derived CDR1 and CDR2 are LNHDA and SQIVND (reference sequence). CDR3 region: CASTERTGSSYNSPLHF. DNA for the CDR3: TGTGCCAGTACAGAAAGAACAGGGAGCTCCTATAATTCACCCCTCCACTTT.

The chain is built from TRBV7-9 and TRBJ2-5, with 8 bases lining up with TRBD1. After removal of 5 bases from V and 1 base from J, the junction contained 3 bases not matched to a gene. Germline CDR1 SEHNR, CDR2 FQNEAQ (reference sequence). The CDR3 length is 14 residues. The CDR3 reads CASSIGQGQETQYF. CDR3 nucleotides: TGTGCCAGCAGCATCGGACAGGGCCAAGAGACCCAGTACTTC.

CDR3 region: CASSESGGPNNEQFF. The DNA for the CDR3 is TGTGCCAGCAGCGAGAGCGGGGGACCTAACAATGAGCAGTTCTTC. The chain uses TRBV9 and TRBJ2-1; 8 positions agree with TRBD2. The CDR3 has 15 amino acids. Unmatched junction bases numbered 7, after V lost 3 bases and J lost 5 bases. The germline gives CDR1 SGDLS, CDR2 YYNGEE.

The J gene is TRBJ2-7, the V gene TRBV19; the match to TRBD1 covers 9 bases. The CDR3 runs to 15 residues. V lost 6 bases to trimming and J lost 4 bases; unmatched junction nucleotides: 10. Germline V gene lookup returns CDR1 LNHDA and CDR2 SQIVND (reference sequence). The CDR3 nucleotides are TGTGCCAGTAGCCCCGCGGGACAGGGTTTGTACGAGCAGTACTTC. It codes for CASSPAGQGLYEQYF.

About this clone itself: Sequence at one end of the junction differs from germline and may be a read error. This chain joins TRBV6-5 and TRBJ1-2; no firm D call. Germline V CDR1 and CDR2: MNHEY, SVGAGI. The CDR3 runs 12 residues. The CDR3 DNA reads TGTGCCAGCGGTTACATCAACTATGGCTACACCTTC. It codes for CASGYINYGYTF.